This T cell receptor (beta chain) was recorded in a study of CD8+ T cells in alopecia areata. Study as a whole: The investigators scored severity in treated patients by the percentage of affected scalp area.

The sequencing template was cDNA reverse transcribed from extracted RNA. Assay: immunoSEQ multiplex PCR; the TCRdb copy retains only in-frame clones and omits some. The repertoire consists of a few hundred thousand clones, with more than 30% occurring once and the leading ten covering 0.48%. Treatment given: oral pan-JAK inhibitor, 5-10 mg twice daily. The CDR3 extends over 16 amino acids. In germline, CDR1 is SGHTA, CDR2 FQGTGA. The germline V and J ends were trimmed by 4 bases and 0 bases, with 13 bases remaining between them. This sequence was found in a human donor with alopecia areata. The specimen was CD4+ T cells sorted from blood, collected at approximately week 31, from a patient treated with tofacitinib. J is TRBJ1-3 and V is TRBV7-3, with unresolved D. In DNA form, the CDR3 reads TGTGCCAGCAGCTCAAACACGGGCGTCTCTGGAAACACCATATATTTT. This codes for CASSSNTGVSGNTIYF.